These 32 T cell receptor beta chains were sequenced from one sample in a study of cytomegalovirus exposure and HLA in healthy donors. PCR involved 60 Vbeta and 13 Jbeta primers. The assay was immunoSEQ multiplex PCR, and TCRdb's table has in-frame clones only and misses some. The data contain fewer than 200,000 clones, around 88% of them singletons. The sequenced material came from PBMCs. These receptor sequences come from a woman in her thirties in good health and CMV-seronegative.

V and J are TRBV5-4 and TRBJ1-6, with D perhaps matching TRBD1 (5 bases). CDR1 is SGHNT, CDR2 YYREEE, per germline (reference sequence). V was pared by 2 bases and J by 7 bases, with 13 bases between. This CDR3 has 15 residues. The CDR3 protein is CASSFRQGVNSPLHF. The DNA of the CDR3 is TGTGCCAGCAGCTTTCGGCAGGGCGTAAATTCACCCCTCCACTTT.

Written as DNA, the CDR3 is TGTGCCAGCAGCTTACCACGGGGGGGTGGCACAGATACGCAGTATTTT. Translated: CASSLPRGGGTDTQYF. The chain recombines TRBV7-2 with TRBJ2-3, with 8 bases fitting TRBD2. Germline CDR1 reads SGHTA; CDR2 reads FQGNSA. The CDR3 runs to 16 residues. V trimming: 2 bases; J trimming: 1 base; junction bases outside the gene matches: 5.

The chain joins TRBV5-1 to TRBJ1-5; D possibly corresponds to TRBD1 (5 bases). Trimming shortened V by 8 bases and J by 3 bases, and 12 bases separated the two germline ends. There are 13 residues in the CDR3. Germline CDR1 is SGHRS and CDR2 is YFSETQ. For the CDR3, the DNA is TGCGCCAGGGGTCTAGGGGTCAATCAGCCCCAGCATTTT. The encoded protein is CARGLGVNQPQHF.

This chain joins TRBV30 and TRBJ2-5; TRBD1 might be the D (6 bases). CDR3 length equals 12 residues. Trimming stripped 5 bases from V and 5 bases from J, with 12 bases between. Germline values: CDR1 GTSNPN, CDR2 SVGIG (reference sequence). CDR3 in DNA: TGTGCCTGGGACAGGTTAGGGGAGACCCAGTACTTC. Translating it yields CAWDRLGETQYF. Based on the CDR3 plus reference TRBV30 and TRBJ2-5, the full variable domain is SQTIHQWPATLVQPVGSPLSLECTVEGTSNPNLYWYRQAAGRGLQLLFYSVGIGQISSEVPQNLSASRPQDRQFILSSKKLLLSDSGFYLCAWDRLGETQYFGPGTRLLVL.

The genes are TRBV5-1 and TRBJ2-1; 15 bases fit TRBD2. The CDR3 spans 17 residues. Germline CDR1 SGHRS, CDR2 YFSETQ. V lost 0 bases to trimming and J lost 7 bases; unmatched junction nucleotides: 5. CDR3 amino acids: CASSLAAGLAGGNEQFF. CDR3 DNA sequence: TGCGCCAGCAGCTTGGCCGCGGGACTAGCGGGAGGAAATGAGCAGTTCTTC. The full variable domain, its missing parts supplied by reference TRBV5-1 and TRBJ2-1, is KAGVTQTPRYLIKTRGQQVTLSCSPISGHRSVSWYQQTPGQGLQFLFEYFSETQRNKGNFPGRFSGRQFSNSRSEMNVSTLELGDSALYLCASSLAAGLAGGNEQFFGPGTRLTVL.

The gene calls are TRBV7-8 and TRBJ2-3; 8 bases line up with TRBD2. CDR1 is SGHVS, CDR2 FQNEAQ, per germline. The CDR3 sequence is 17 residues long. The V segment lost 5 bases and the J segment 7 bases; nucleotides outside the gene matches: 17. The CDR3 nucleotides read TGTGCCAGCAGCACCCACGCACAAGGACTAGCATCATATACGCAGTATTTT. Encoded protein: CASSTHAQGLASYTQYF.

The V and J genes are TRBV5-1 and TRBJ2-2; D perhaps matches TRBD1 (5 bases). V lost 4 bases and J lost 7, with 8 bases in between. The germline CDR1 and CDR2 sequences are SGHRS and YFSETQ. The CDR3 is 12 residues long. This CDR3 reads CASSPGHGELFF. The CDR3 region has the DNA TGCGCCAGCAGCCCCGGACACGGGGAGCTGTTTTTT.

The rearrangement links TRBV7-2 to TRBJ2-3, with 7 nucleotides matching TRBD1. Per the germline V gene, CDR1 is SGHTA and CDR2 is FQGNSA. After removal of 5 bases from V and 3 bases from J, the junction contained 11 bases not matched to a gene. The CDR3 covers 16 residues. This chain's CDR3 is CASSPGQAPLTDTQYF. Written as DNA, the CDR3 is TGTGCCAGCAGCCCAGGACAGGCTCCTTTGACAGATACGCAGTATTTT.

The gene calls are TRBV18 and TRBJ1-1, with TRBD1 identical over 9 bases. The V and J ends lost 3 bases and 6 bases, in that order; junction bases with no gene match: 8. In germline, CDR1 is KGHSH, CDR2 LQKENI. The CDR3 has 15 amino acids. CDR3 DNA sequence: TGTGCCAGCTCACCTAATCTTGACAGGGGGGCTGAAGCTTTCTTT. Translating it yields CASSPNLDRGAEAFF.

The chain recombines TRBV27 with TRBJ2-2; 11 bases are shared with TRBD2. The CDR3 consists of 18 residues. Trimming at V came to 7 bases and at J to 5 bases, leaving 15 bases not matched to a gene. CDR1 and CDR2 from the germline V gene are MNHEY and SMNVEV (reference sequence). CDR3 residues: CASTTTSGITLGTGELFF. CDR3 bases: TGTGCCAGCACCACGACTAGCGGGATAACTTTAGGGACCGGGGAGCTGTTTTTT.

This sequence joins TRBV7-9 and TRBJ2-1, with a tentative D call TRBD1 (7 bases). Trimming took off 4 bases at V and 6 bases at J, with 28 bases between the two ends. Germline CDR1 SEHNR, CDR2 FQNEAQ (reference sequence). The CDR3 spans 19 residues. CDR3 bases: TGTGCCAGCAGCTCGAATCGAGGAGGCAGGGCCCAGGGGGGCAATGAGCAGTTCTTC. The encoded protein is CASSSNRGGRAQGGNEQFF.

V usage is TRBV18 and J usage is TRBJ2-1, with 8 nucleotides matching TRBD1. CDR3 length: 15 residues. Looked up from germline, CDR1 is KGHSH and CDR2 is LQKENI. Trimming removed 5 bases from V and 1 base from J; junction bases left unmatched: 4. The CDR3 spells CASSERQGSYNEQFF. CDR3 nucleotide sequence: TGTGCCAGCTCAGAAAGACAGGGGTCCTACAATGAGCAGTTCTTC.

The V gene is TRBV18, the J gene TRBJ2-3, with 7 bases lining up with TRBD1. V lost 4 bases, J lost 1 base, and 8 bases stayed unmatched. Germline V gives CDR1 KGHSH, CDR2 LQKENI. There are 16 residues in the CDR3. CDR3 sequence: CASSLVVGQGTDTQYF. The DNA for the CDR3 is TGTGCCAGCTCACTCGTCGTAGGACAGGGCACAGATACGCAGTATTTT.

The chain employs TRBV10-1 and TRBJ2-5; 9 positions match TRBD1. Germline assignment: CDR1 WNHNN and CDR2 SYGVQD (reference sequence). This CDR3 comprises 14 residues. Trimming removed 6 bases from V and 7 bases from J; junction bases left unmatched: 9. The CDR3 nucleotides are TGCGCCAGCAGCGAGGGACAGGGTCGTTGGACCCAGTACTTC. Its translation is CASSEGQGRWTQYF.

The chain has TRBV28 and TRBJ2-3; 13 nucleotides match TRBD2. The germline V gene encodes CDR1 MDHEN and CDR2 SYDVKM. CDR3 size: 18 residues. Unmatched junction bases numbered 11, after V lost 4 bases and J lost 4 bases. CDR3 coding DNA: TGTGCCAGCAGTTCGGGAGAAACTAGCGGGAGGGCCGCAGATACGCAGTATTTT. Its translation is CASSSGETSGRAADTQYF.

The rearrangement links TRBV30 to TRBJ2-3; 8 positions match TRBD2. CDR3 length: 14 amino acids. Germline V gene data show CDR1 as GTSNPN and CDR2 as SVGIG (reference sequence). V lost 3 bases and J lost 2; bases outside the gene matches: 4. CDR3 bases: TGTGCCTGGAGCCTAGCGGGCAACACAGATACGCAGTATTTT. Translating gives CAWSLAGNTDTQYF.

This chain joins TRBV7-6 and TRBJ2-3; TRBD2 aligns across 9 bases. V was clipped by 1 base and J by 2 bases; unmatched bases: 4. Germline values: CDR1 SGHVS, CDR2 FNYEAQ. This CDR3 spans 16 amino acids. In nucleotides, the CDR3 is TGTGCCAGCAGCTTAGGGAGCGGGGGGCCCACAGATACGCAGTATTTT. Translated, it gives CASSLGSGGPTDTQYF. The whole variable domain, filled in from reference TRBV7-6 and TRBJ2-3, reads GAGVSQSPRYKVTKRGQDVALRCDPISGHVSLYWYRQALGQGPEFLTYFNYEAQQDKSGLPNDRFSAERPEGSISTLTIQRTEQRDSAMYRCASSLGSGGPTDTQYFGPGTRLTVL.

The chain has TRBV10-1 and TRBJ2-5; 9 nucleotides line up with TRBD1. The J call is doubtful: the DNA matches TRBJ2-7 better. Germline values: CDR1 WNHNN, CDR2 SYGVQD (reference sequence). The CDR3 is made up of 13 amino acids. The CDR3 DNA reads TGCGCCAGCAGTGACGGGACAGGGTACGAGCAGTACTTC. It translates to CASSDGTGYEQYF.

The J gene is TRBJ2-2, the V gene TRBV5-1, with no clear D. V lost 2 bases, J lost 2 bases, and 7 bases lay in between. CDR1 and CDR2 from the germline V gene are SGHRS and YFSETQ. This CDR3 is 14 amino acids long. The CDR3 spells CASSFQYNTGELFF. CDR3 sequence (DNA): TGCGCCAGCAGCTTCCAGTATAACACCGGGGAGCTGTTTTTT. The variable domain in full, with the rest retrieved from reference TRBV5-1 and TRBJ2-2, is KAGVTQTPRYLIKTRGQQVTLSCSPISGHRSVSWYQQTPGQGLQFLFEYFSETQRNKGNFPGRFSGRQFSNSRSEMNVSTLELGDSALYLCASSFQYNTGELFFGEGSRLTVL.

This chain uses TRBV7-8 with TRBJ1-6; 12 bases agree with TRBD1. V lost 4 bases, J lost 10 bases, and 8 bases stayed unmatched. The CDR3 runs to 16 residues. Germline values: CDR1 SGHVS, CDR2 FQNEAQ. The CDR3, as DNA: TGTGCCAGCAGCTATTGGGACAGGGGGCTTCAGTCACCCCTCCACTTT. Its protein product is CASSYWDRGLQSPLHF.

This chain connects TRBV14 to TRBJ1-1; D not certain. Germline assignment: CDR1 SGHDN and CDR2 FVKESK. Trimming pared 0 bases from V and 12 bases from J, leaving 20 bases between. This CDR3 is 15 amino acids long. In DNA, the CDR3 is TGTGCCAGCAGCCAAGATTTAAGCTTGCTGGGGAGTTCTTTCTTT. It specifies CASSQDLSLLGSSFF.

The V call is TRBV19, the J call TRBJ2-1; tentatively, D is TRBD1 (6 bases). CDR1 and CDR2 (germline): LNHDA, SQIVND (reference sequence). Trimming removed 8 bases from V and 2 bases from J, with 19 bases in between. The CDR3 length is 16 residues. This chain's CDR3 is CASSSPGTSPYNEQFF. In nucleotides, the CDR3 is TGTGCCAGTTCTTCTCCCGGGACAAGCCCCTACAATGAGCAGTTCTTC.

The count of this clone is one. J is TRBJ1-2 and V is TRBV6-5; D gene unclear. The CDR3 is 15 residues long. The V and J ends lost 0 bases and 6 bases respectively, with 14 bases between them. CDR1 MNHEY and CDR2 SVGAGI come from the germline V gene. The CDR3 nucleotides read TGTGCCAGCAGTTACTCGTCGGGGTCGGGGAATGGCTACACCTTC. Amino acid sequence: CASSYSSGSGNGYTF.

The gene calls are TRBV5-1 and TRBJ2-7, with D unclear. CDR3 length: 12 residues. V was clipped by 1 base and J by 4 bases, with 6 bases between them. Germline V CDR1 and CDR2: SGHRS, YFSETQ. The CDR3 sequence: CASSLNYYEQYF. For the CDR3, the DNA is TGCGCCAGCAGCTTGAACTATTACGAGCAGTACTTC. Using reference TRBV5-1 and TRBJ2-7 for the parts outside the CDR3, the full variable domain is KAGVTQTPRYLIKTRGQQVTLSCSPISGHRSVSWYQQTPGQGLQFLFEYFSETQRNKGNFPGRFSGRQFSNSRSEMNVSTLELGDSALYLCASSLNYYEQYFGPGTRLTVT.

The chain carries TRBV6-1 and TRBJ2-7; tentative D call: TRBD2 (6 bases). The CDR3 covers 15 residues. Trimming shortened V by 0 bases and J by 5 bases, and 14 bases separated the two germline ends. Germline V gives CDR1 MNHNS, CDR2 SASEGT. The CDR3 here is CASSEAGTPSHEQYF. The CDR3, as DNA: TGTGCCAGCAGTGAAGCCGGGACTCCTTCCCACGAGCAGTACTTC.

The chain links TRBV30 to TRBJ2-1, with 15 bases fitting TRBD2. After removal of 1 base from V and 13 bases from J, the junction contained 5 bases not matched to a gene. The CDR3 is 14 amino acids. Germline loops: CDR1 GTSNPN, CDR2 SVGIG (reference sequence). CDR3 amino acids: CAWSAGLAGGPQFF. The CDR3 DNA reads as TGTGCCTGGAGTGCCGGACTAGCGGGAGGGCCTCAGTTCTTC.

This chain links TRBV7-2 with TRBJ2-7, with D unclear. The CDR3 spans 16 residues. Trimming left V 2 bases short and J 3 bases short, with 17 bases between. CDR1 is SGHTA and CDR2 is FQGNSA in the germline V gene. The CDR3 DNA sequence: TGTGCCAGCAGCTTATCCCCCCTTTTAGACAACTACGAGCAGTACTTC. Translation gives CASSLSPLLDNYEQYF.

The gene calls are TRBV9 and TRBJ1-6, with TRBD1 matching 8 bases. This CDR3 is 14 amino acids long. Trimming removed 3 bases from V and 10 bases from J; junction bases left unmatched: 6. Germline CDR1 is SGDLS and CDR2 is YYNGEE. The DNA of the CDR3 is TGTGCCAGCAGCGCCGGGACAGGTAAATCACCCCTCCACTTT. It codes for CASSAGTGKSPLHF.

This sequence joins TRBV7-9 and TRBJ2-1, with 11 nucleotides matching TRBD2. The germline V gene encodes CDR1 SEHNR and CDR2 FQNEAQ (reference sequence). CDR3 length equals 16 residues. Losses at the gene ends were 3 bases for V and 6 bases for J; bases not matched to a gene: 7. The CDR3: CASSFLLAGERNEQFF. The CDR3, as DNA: TGTGCCAGCAGCTTCCTACTAGCGGGGGAACGCAATGAGCAGTTCTTC.

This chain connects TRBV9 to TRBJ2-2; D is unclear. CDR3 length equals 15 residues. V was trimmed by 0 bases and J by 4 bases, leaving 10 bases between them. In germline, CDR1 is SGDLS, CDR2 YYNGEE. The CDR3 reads CASSVGVPGTGELFF. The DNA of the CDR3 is TGTGCCAGCAGCGTAGGAGTACCGGGCACCGGGGAGCTGTTTTTT.

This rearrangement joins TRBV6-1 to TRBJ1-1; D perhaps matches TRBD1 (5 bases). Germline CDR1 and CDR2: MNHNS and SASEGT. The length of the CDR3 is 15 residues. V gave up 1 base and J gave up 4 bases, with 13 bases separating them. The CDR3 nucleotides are TGTGCCAGCAGTGAAGGAGGAGGGGCGACCACTGAAGCTTTCTTT. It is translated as CASSEGGGATTEAFF.

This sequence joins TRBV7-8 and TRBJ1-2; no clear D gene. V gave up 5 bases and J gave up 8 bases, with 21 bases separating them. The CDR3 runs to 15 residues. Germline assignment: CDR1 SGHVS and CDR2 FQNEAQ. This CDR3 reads CASSPLFAPEDGYTF. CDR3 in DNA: TGTGCCAGCAGCCCCCTGTTTGCCCCGGAGGACGGCTACACCTTC.